The sequence of this T cell receptor (beta chain) was determined in a study of cytomegalovirus exposure and HLA in healthy donors. Primers: 60 Vbeta forward and 13 Jbeta reverse. Measured with immunoSEQ multiplex PCR; TCRdb has only the in-frame clones, and not every one. The repertoire holds some 130,000 clones, with roughly 84% as singletons. Concerning this clone itself: Antigen: not known. An end of the junction differs from the germline gene, which may be a read error.

Germline-derived CDR1 and CDR2 are SEHNR and FQNEAQ (reference sequence). This CDR3 has 15 amino acids. Study-wide results and caveats: Presence/absence analyses took donor sequencing depth as roughly uniform. TCR beta chains associated with HLA were, in a later analysis, more clonally expanded than equally common others. Researchers reportedly found TCR beta sequences accurately predicted most subjects' HLA-A and HLA-B alleles.

This sequence originates from a boy between 10 and 17 years old in good health and CMV-seronegative. The chain employs TRBV7-9 and TRBJ1-4; perhaps TRBD1 as D (6 bases). Material: PBMCs. CDR3 nucleotides: TGTTCCAGCAGCTTAGGGAGGACAGAGAATGAAAAACTGTTTTTT. It translates to CSSSLGRTENEKLFF. The full variable domain, in which reference TRBV7-9 and TRBJ1-4 provide the parts outside the CDR3, is DTGVSQNPRHKITKRGQNVTFRCDPISEHNRLYWYRQTLGQGPEFLTYFQNEAQLEKSRLLSDRFSAERPKGSFSTLEIQRTEQGDSAMYLCSSSLGRTENEKLFFGSGTQLSVL.